The T cell receptor beta chain under discussion was sequenced for a study of blood T cell repertoires in COVID-19. The overall study: PBMCs, B-cell-depleted T cells, or T cells provided the cDNA or gDNA that made up the material.

In the authors' workflow: Amplification of reference gene primers was used by the study to estimate nucleated cell counts. TCRdb keeps only in-frame clones here, not all; method: immunoSEQ multiplex PCR. From that table come the V and J calls and clone size; the DNA was used to work out D and trimming. The sample holds 150,000 to 200,000 clones, about 89% seen once. This CDR3 spans 11 amino acids. CDR1 is MDHEN, CDR2 SYDVKM, per germline. The V end was cut by 6 bases, the J end by 3 bases, with 6 bases between. The clonotype originates from a man aged 18 to 29 who had recovered from COVID-19. The chain joins TRBV28 to TRBJ2-7; D is perhaps TRBD2 (6 bases). Sample: peripheral blood. CDR3 nucleotides: TGTGCCAGCAGGACTAGCTACGAGCAGTACTTC. This gives the protein CASRTSYEQYF. Full variable domain (remainder filled in from reference TRBV28 and TRBJ2-7): DVKVTQSSRYLVKRTGEKVFLECVQDMDHENMFWYRQDPGLGLRLIYFSYDVKMKEKGDIPEGYSVSREKKERFSLILESASTNQTSMYLCASRTSYEQYFGPGTRLTVT.